This is a list of T cell receptor beta chains from one sample in a study of shared clonotypes between healthy human individuals. The table came from immunoSEQ multiplex PCR; TCRdb's copy has only in-frame clones and leaves some out. The table includes nearly 750,000 clones, approximately 77% detected once. Sequencing was done on a sample of memory CD4+ T cells sorted from blood. The receptors shown here come from a woman aged 25 to 39 in good health. CDR3s include the opening cysteine and the closing phenylalanine or tryptophan. D genes are given only for firm matches. For some rows the clone size is stated as once, few or many, or as a class when expanded; others skip it.

V gene: TRBV28; D gene: TRBD1; J gene: TRBJ2-7; clone size: NA; CDR3 DNA: TGTGCCATCTTGAACAGGGGGTCCTACGAGCAGTACTTC; CDR3 protein: CAILNRGSYEQYF
V gene: TRBV5-6; D gene: NA; J gene: TRBJ1-5; clone size: NA; CDR3 DNA: TGTGCCAGCAGCGCGGAAGTACGTGCGACTTCGACGGACCAGCCCCAGCATTTT; CDR3 protein: CASSAEVRATSTDQPQHF
V gene: TRBV9; D gene: NA; J gene: TRBJ2-3; clone size: NA; CDR3 DNA: TGTGCCAGCAGCGGCGTCACAGATACGCAGTATTTT; CDR3 protein: CASSGVTDTQYF
V gene: TRBV7-3; D gene: TRBD2; J gene: TRBJ2-1; clone size: NA; CDR3 DNA: TGTGCCAGCAGCAGGACTAGCGGGAGTGTCGATGAGCAGTTCTTC; CDR3 protein: CASSRTSGSVDEQFF
V gene: TRBV18; D gene: TRBD1; J gene: TRBJ2-1; clone size: NA; CDR3 DNA: TGTGCCAGCTCACCGAGACAGGGGTATTATGAGCAGTTCTTC; CDR3 protein: CASSPRQGYYEQFF
V gene: TRBV2; D gene: TRBD2; J gene: TRBJ2-1; clone size: many; CDR3 DNA: TGTGCCAGCACACCTACTAGCGGGAGAGGGGATGAGCAGTTCTTC; CDR3 protein: CASTPTSGRGDEQFF
V gene: TRBV19; D gene: NA; J gene: TRBJ1-1; clone size: many; CDR3 DNA: TGTGCTAGCCAAATAGGTGGGAACACTGAAGCTTTCTTT; CDR3 protein: CASQIGGNTEAFF
V gene: TRBV7-9; D gene: NA; J gene: TRBJ1-2; clone size: NA; CDR3 DNA: TGTGCCAGCAGTAGGATGGACATCTCTAACTATGGCTACACCTTC; CDR3 protein: CASSRMDISNYGYTF
V gene: TRBV29-1; D gene: NA; J gene: TRBJ1-2; clone size: NA; CDR3 DNA: TGCAGCGTCGACCCTTTAGGGGGGGCGTATGGCTACACCTTC; CDR3 protein: CSVDPLGGAYGYTF
V gene: TRBV4-1; D gene: NA; J gene: TRBJ2-6; clone size: NA; CDR3 DNA: TGCGCCAGCAGCCAAGGGAAGGGGCCCAGGGCTGGGGCCAACGTCCTGACTTTC; CDR3 protein: CASSQGKGPRAGANVLTF
V gene: TRBV5-1; D gene: TRBD1; J gene: TRBJ1-5; clone size: NA; CDR3 DNA: TGCGCCAGCAGCCAAACAGGGGGTCCAAATCAGCCCCAGCATTTT; CDR3 protein: CASSQTGGPNQPQHF
V gene: TRBV9; D gene: NA; J gene: TRBJ2-7; clone size: once; CDR3 DNA: TGTGCCAGCAGCCCCCAAACTAGGGCGTACGAGCAGTACTTC; CDR3 protein: CASSPQTRAYEQYF